This T cell receptor (beta chain) comes out of a study of cytomegalovirus exposure and HLA in healthy donors. Notes on this clone: Its antigen is unidentified.

The V segment lost 0 bases and the J segment 4 bases; nucleotides outside the gene matches: 5. The CDR3 runs 16 residues. Per germline, CDR1 SGHRS and CDR2 YFSETQ. Study-level results: Later analysis suggested links between common viral pathogens and several top significant clusters. TCR beta sequences numbering under 20,000 were associated with HLA alleles at 0.05 false discovery rate in a later analysis. Most CMV-associated TCR beta chains were later found to appear HLA-restricted.

The PCR was carried out with 60 Vbeta primers and 13 Jbeta primers. Sequenced by immunoSEQ multiplex PCR; TCRdb stores in-frame clones only, minus some. The table shows 150,000 or so clones, with 84% occurring only once. What was sequenced was PBMCs. The sequence came from a man between 50 and 59 years old in good health and CMV-seropositive. V and J are TRBV5-1 and TRBJ2-1; 9 bases align to TRBD2. CDR3 region: CASSLGAGGRYNEQFF. CDR3 nucleotides: TGCGCCAGCAGCTTGGGGGCGGGAGGGCGATACAATGAGCAGTTCTTC.